This T cell receptor beta chain stems from a study of blood T cell repertoires in COVID-19 (dated by TCRdb to about 2020). For the wider study: Samples covering the acute and convalescent phases of COVID-19 were provided by collaborators in the United States, Italy and Spain. The material from the prospective study consisted of cDNA or gDNA derived from T cells, B-cell-depleted T cells, or PBMCs. Deeply sampled blood TCRbeta repertoires from subjects exposed to, actively infected with, or recovered from COVID-19 were included in the dataset. A freely available public database, intended as a resource for researchers studying the immune response to SARS-CoV-2, is where the repertoires were released. The samples were drawn from two sources: the first 160 participants of the ongoing ImmuneRACE study, and 1,254 subjects contributed by 6 global collaborators. Nearly every sample came with metadata listing a de-identified subject ID, COVID-19 status, age in years and sex. Where available, HLA class I and class II types were taken from metadata supplied by the sample provider and were not determined by assay-based typing.

TCRbeta CDR3 regions were amplified from genomic DNA using the immunoSEQ Assay, a bias-controlled multiplex PCR. The source study handled its data this way. The number of nucleated cells in each sample was estimated from the amplification of reference gene primers within the assay. To quantify the absolute abundance of each unique TCRbeta CDR3 rearrangement, sequence reads were collapsed and filtered. For each sample, productive Simpson clonality was calculated as the square root of Simpson's diversity index over productive rearrangements. TCRdb took over this immuneACCESS table, retaining in-frame rearrangements with V and J assigned. Such tables are incomplete; in checked studies, under half of the missing clones stem from an unresolved V gene, and the remainder is unexplained. V and J calls and clone size are those listed in that table; D and trimming were worked out from the DNA. The sample table records 100,000 to 150,000 clones; about 80% of these occur just once. The ten most abundant clones make up 2% to 2.5% of the sample.

Notes on this clone: Its antigen has not been determined. Base qualities are not recorded, but no much larger clone differs from it by a single base.

Enrolling through a virtual design, the prospective study's participants ranged in age from about 18 to 89 years and lived across more than 20 United States geographic areas. Cohort assignment in the prospective study relied on participant-reported clinical history from a screening survey and a study questionnaire. Each participant in the prospective study had whole blood, serum and a nasopharyngeal or oropharyngeal swab collected by mobile phlebotomists. Over a 2-month period, participants in the prospective study had the option of providing additional blood draws and questionnaires. Prospective study blood samples were shipped either frozen or at room temperature before DNA extraction. CDR3 length: 12 amino acids, cysteine to phenylalanine. Only CDR3 DNA remains: 36 bases, in frame from the first base. Looking up the germline V gene yields CDR1 SGHVS and CDR2 FNYEAQ. Relative to germline, V is 5 bases shorter and J is 6 bases shorter, with 9 bases between their ends.

Overall results and qualifications from the work: How much clinical and demographic metadata was included differed by source and by participant, and the metadata was provided uncurated.

In this chain, TRBV7-6 is recombined with TRBJ2-3; TRBD1 is possibly the D segment (6 matching bases). Source material: PBMCs or T cells enriched from blood (not recorded which). This sequence originates from a man in his forties or fifties with acute COVID-19. The nucleotide sequence is given as TGTGCCAGCAGCCCCGACAGGGATACGCAGTATTTT. The resulting protein is CASSPDRDTQYF.